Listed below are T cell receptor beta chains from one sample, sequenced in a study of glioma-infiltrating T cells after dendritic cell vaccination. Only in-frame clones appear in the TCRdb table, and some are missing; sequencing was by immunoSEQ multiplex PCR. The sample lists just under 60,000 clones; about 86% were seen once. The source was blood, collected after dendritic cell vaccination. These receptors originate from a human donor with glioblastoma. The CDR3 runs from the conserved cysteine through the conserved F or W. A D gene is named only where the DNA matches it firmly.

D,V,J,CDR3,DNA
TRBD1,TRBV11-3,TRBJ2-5,CASSKRTGGDETQYF,TGTGCCAGCAGCAAACGGACAGGGGGCGATGAGACCCAGTACTTC
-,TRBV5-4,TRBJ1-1,CASSYGDTEAFF,TGTGCCAGCAGTTACGGGGACACTGAAGCTTTCTTT
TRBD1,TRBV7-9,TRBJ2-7,CASSHRDRSYEQYF,TGTGCCAGCAGCCACCGGGACAGGTCCTACGAGCAGTACTTC
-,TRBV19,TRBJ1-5,CASSIAGQPQHF,TGTGCCAGTAGTATAGCAGGTCAGCCCCAGCATTTT
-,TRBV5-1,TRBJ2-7,CASSLGGSLYEQYF,TGCGCCAGCAGCTTGGGGGGCAGCCTCTACGAGCAGTACTTC
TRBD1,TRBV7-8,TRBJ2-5,CASSGRTGGLETQYF,TGTGCCAGCAGCGGCAGGACAGGGGGCCTGGAGACCCAGTACTTC
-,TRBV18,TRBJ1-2,CASSPADDYGYTF,TGTGCCAGCTCACCAGCGGATGACTATGGCTACACCTTC
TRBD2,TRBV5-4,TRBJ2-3,CASSNLGRGFTDTQYF,TGTGCCAGCAGCAACCTAGGGCGGGGGTTTACAGATACGCAGTATTTT
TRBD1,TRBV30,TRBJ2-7,CAWTWDRGLAYEQYF,TGTGCCTGGACGTGGGACAGGGGATTGGCCTACGAGCAGTACTTC
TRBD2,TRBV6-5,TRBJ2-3,CASRLAGDTDTQYF,TGTGCCAGCAGGCTAGCGGGAGACACAGATACGCAGTATTTT
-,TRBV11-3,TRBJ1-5,CASSLVRGGPQHF,TGTGCCAGCAGCTTAGTGAGGGGAGGGCCCCAGCATTTT
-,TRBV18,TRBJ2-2,CASSQGSSTGELFF,TGTGCCAGCTCACAAGGGAGTTCCACCGGGGAGCTGTTTTTT
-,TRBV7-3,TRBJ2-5,CASSLIGGRPETQYF,TGTGCCAGCAGCTTAATTGGGGGGAGGCCAGAGACCCAGTACTTC
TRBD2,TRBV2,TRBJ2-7,CASSRTSGSYEQYF,TGTGCCAGCAGCAGGACTAGCGGCTCCTACGAGCAGTACTTC
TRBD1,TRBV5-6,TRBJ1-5,CASSFYTGGENQPQHF,TGTGCCAGCAGCTTTTACACAGGGGGTGAGAATCAGCCCCAGCATTTT
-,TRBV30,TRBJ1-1,CAWSVQSTEAFF,TGTGCCTGGAGTGTACAGAGCACTGAAGCTTTCTTT
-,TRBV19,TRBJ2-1,CASIGAGSYNEQFF,TGTGCCAGTATTGGGGCTGGCTCCTACAATGAGCAGTTCTTC
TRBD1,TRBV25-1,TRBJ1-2,CASSVGGWGYTF,TGTGCCAGCAGTGTAGGGGGCTGGGGCTACACCTTC
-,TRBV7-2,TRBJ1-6,CASSFGGVNVNSPLHF,TGTGCCAGCAGCTTTGGAGGGGTTAATGTTAATTCACCCCTCCACTTT